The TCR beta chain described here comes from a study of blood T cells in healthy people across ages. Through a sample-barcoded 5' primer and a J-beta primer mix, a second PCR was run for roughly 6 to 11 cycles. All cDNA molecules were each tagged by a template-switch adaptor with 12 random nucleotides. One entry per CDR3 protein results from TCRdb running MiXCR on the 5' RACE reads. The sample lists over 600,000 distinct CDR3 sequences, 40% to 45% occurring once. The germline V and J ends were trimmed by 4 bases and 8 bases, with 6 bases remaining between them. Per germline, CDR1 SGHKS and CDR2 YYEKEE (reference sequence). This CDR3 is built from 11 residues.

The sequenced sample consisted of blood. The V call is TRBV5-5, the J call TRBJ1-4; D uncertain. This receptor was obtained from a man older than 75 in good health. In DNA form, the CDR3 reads TGTGCCAGCAGCCCCAGGGAAAAACTGTTTTTT. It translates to CASSPREKLFF.